This TCR beta chain appears in the sequencing data of a study of spatial heterogeneity in lung cancer. By share, this clonotype ranks as medium-sized (0.01 to 0.1%). No antigen is known for it. This beta chain is off target for a library built for alpha chains, so its abundance means little. TCRdb re-derived calls from the 5' RACE reads in MiXCR, one entry per CDR3 protein. The sample has about 2,700 distinct CDR3 sequences, approximately 17% seen once; the top ten hold 14%. V dropped 3 bases and J dropped 5; count of bases not matched to a gene: 6. The length of the CDR3 is 16 residues. Germline CDR1 SGHNT, CDR2 YENEEA. Study observations and caveats: Expanded intratumoral alpha and beta TCR counts tracked tumor mutation counts.

Time point reported: sample taken at primary tumor resection. The authors sequenced whole RNA from tumor, nontumor lung or frozen PBMC without sorting. The source was lung tumor tissue, collected at surgery. The sequence derives from a male donor with early-stage non-small cell lung cancer. The chain is built from TRBV11-3 and TRBJ2-2; TRBD1 agrees at 10 bases. Here the CDR3 reads CASSFSGTGATGELFF. The CDR3 DNA reads as TGTGCCAGCAGCTTTAGCGGGACAGGGGCGACCGGGGAGCTGTTTTTT.